This T cell receptor (beta chain) was profiled in a study of T cell responses to AZD1222 COVID-19 vaccine. Findings of the study overall: Compared with day 0, the breadth and depth of the Spike-specific TCR repertoire rose significantly after two doses of AZD1222. At baseline, seropositivity was found in only six or seven AZD1222 recipients.

The V and J ends lost 5 bases and 1 base, in that order; junction bases with no gene match: 7. Germline V CDR1 and CDR2: SEHNR, FQNEAQ (reference sequence). The CDR3 sequence is 15 residues long. This table comes from immunoSEQ multiplex PCR, and its TCRdb copy is limited to in-frame clones, with some not included. Of under 70,000 clones in the sample, roughly 88% were seen once. With regard to this clone: Its antigen is undetermined.

The clonotype originates from an adult in good health. The material was peripheral blood, obtained on day 0 of AZD1222 vaccination. This rearrangement joins TRBV7-9 to TRBJ1-1; 7 nucleotides align to TRBD1. In DNA form, the CDR3 reads TGTGCCAGCAGCCCCCAGACAGGGCCGAACACTGAAGCTTTCTTT. Residues: CASSPQTGPNTEAFF.